This TCR beta chain was captured in a study of blood T cell repertoires in COVID-19. As for the study in general: Whether acute or convalescent, the COVID-19 samples came from the United States, Italy and Spain.

Trimming stripped 0 bases from V and 7 bases from J, with 5 bases between. This CDR3 spans 13 amino acids. The V gene's germline CDR1 is SGHRS and CDR2 YFSETQ. This clone has only one observation. Original processing notes: Estimated nucleated cell counts came from reference gene primer amplification. Sequenced by immunoSEQ multiplex PCR; TCRdb stores in-frame clones only, minus some. The V and J calls and clone size are taken from that table; D and trimming were inferred from the DNA. The repertoire holds over 250,000 clones, with 65% to 85% as singletons. The source material was peripheral blood. The chain joins TRBV5-1 to TRBJ1-6; no clear D. This receptor was obtained from a human donor with COVID-19, enrolled during active disease. The donor label of this sample is uncertain. CDR3 region: CASSLEHNSPLHF. The CDR3 coding sequence is TGCGCCAGCAGCTTGGAGCACAATTCACCCCTCCACTTT.